The 26 T cell receptor beta chains listed next were all sequenced from one sample in a study of cytomegalovirus exposure and HLA in healthy donors. Use of 60 Vbeta and 13 Jbeta primers characterized the PCR. The table came from immunoSEQ multiplex PCR; TCRdb's copy has only in-frame clones and leaves some out. The repertoire includes 75,000 to 100,000 clones, 60% to 80% of them detected once, and around 20% sits in the top ten. Sequencing was performed on PBMCs. The origin of the receptors is a woman aged 60-75 years in good health and CMV-seropositive.

The CDR3: CASSTGSSNEKLFF. The CDR3 nucleotides are TGCGCCAGCAGCACAGGCTCTTCTAATGAAAAACTGTTTTTT. The gene calls are TRBV5-1 and TRBJ1-4, with a possible D match to TRBD1 (5 bases). Germline loops: CDR1 SGHRS, CDR2 YFSETQ. V was trimmed by 4 bases and J by 3 bases, leaving 10 bases between them. The CDR3 runs 14 residues.

The chain links TRBV11-1 to TRBJ2-7, with 8 bases aligning to TRBD1. V trimming: 5 bases; J trimming: 4 bases; junction bases outside the gene matches: 10. From germline, CDR1 is SGHAT and CDR2 FQDESV (reference sequence). The CDR3 runs to 15 residues. The CDR3 spells CASSHRGTGRYEQYF. The CDR3 nucleotides read TGTGCCAGCAGCCACAGGGGGACGGGCCGATACGAGCAGTACTTC.

V usage is TRBV28 and J usage is TRBJ1-5, with TRBD1 identical over 9 bases. The V segment lost 1 base and the J segment 2 bases; nucleotides outside the gene matches: 9. CDR1 and CDR2 from the germline V gene are MDHEN and SYDVKM. CDR3 length equals 18 residues. The CDR3 DNA is TGTGCCAGCAGTTTATCCTCCTCCGGGACAGGGCGCAATCAGCCCCAGCATTTT. Its protein product is CASSLSSSGTGRNQPQHF.

The chain couples TRBV10-2 to TRBJ2-7; D not certain. This CDR3 is built from 14 residues. V lost 8 bases and J lost 0, with 14 bases in between. In germline, CDR1 is WSHSY, CDR2 SAAADI. Here the CDR3 DNA reads TGCGCCAGCGCGGTGACGGGTAGCTCCTACGAGCAGTACTTC. Its protein is CASAVTGSSYEQYF.

V is TRBV4-2 and J is TRBJ2-1, with TRBD2 identical over 11 bases. This CDR3 region has 17 residues. Germline values: CDR1 LGHNA, CDR2 YNFKEQ. J gave up 4 bases and V 1 base, and 6 bases lay outside the gene matches. DNA for the CDR3: TGTGCCAGCAGCCAAGTTGGCGCTAGCGGGAGGTACAATGAGCAGTTCTTC. It is translated as CASSQVGASGRYNEQFF.

Here the CDR3 reads CASSLPQVEKQYF. CDR3 nucleotides: TGTGCCAGCAGTTTGCCACAGGTAGAAAAGCAGTACTTC. This chain connects TRBV28 to TRBJ2-7; D perhaps matches TRBD1 (5 bases). This CDR3 has 13 amino acids. V shed 3 bases and J shed 8 bases, with 14 bases lying between them. Germline CDR1 reads MDHEN; CDR2 reads SYDVKM.

The V call is TRBV30, the J call TRBJ1-3; D not resolved. The CDR3 consists of 15 residues. CDR1 and CDR2 (germline): GTSNPN, SVGIG (reference sequence). V lost 2 bases, J lost 3 bases, and 14 bases lay in between. The CDR3 loop is CAWSFPNSGGNTIYF. For the CDR3, the DNA is TGTGCCTGGAGTTTCCCAAACTCGGGTGGAAACACCATATATTTT.

The rearrangement links TRBV5-1 to TRBJ2-3; tentative D call: TRBD1 (7 bases). CDR1 is SGHRS and CDR2 is YFSETQ in the germline V gene. The CDR3 contains 16 residues. V lost 1 base and J lost 3, with 15 bases in between. CDR3 in amino acids: CASSLFGGTETDTQYF. In DNA, the CDR3 is TGCGCCAGCAGCTTGTTTGGCGGGACAGAGACAGATACGCAGTATTTT. Together with reference TRBV5-1 and TRBJ2-3, the CDR3 gives the full variable domain: KAGVTQTPRYLIKTRGQQVTLSCSPISGHRSVSWYQQTPGQGLQFLFEYFSETQRNKGNFPGRFSGRQFSNSRSEMNVSTLELGDSALYLCASSLFGGTETDTQYFGPGTRLTVL.

The chain uses TRBV29-1 and TRBJ2-7; 7 nucleotides align to TRBD2. Germline V CDR1 and CDR2: SQVTM, ANQGSEA. V dropped 6 bases and J dropped 0; count of bases not matched to a gene: 11. This CDR3 spans 15 amino acids. For the CDR3, the DNA is TGCAGCGTGCACCTAGTGGGGGGGAGCTCCTACGAGCAGTACTTC. This translates into CSVHLVGGSSYEQYF.

This chain links TRBV11-2 with TRBJ1-1; TRBD1 is a possible D gene (5 bases). Trimming shortened V by 6 bases and J by 11 bases, and 16 bases separated the two germline ends. CDR1 and CDR2 from the germline V gene are SGHAT and FQNNGV. The CDR3 totals 12 residues. As DNA, the CDR3 is TGTGCCAGCAGTTCCCCGGGGGGGAGGGCTTTCTTT. This gives the protein CASSSPGGRAFF.

This rearrangement joins TRBV15 to TRBJ1-1, with a possible D match to TRBD1 (6 bases). With 4 bases removed from V and 0 bases from J, the gap between germline ends came to 9 bases. Per the germline V gene, CDR1 is LNHNV and CDR2 is YYDKDF (reference sequence). The CDR3 is 14 amino acids. Here the CDR3 reads CATSKDSMNTEAFF. The CDR3 DNA reads TGTGCCACCAGCAAGGACAGTATGAACACTGAAGCTTTCTTT.

J is TRBJ1-5 and V is TRBV9; 7 bases are a match to TRBD1. The trim removed 3 bases at V and 6 bases at J, leaving 3 bases unmatched. This CDR3 contains 13 residues. Germline CDR1 SGDLS, CDR2 YYNGEE. The CDR3 loop reads CASSEQGIQPQHF. CDR3 bases: TGTGCCAGCAGCGAACAGGGGATTCAGCCCCAGCATTTT. The full variable domain, rest sourced from reference TRBV9 and TRBJ1-5, is DSGVTQTPKHLITATGQRVTLRCSPRSGDLSVYWYQQSLDQGLQFLIQYYNGEERAKGNILERFSAQQFPDLHSELNLSSLELGDSALYFCASSEQGIQPQHFGDGTRLSIL.

This chain joins TRBV5-4 and TRBJ2-3; 9 bases are a match to TRBD1. Trimming cost V 4 bases and J 11 bases; bases outside gene matches: 5. This CDR3 spans 12 amino acids. Looked up from germline, CDR1 is SGHNT and CDR2 is YYREEE (reference sequence). The CDR3: CASSRDREGQYF. In DNA form, the CDR3 reads TGTGCCAGCAGCCGGGACAGGGAAGGGCAGTATTTT.

The chain employs TRBV5-1 and TRBJ2-3, with TRBD1 matching over 8 bases. CDR1 is SGHRS and CDR2 is YFSETQ in the germline V gene. V gave up 5 bases and J gave up 5 bases; unmatched junction bases: 1. The CDR3 has 12 amino acids. The CDR3 DNA reads TGCGCCAGCAGAGGGACAGGAGATACGCAGTATTTT. Translating it yields CASRGTGDTQYF. Full variable domain (rest looked up from reference TRBV5-1 and TRBJ2-3): KAGVTQTPRYLIKTRGQQVTLSCSPISGHRSVSWYQQTPGQGLQFLFEYFSETQRNKGNFPGRFSGRQFSNSRSEMNVSTLELGDSALYLCASRGTGDTQYFGPGTRLTVL.

V is TRBV28 and J is TRBJ2-5; D is ambiguous. Trimming removed 1 base from V and 3 bases from J, with 9 bases in between. Per germline, CDR1 MDHEN and CDR2 SYDVKM. CDR3 length: 14 amino acids. The CDR3 here is CASSLSSRKETQYF. The CDR3 bases are TGTGCCAGCAGTTTATCTTCGAGGAAAGAGACCCAGTACTTC.

The chain couples TRBV4-1 to TRBJ1-2; D ambiguous. The CDR3 spans 15 residues. Germline CDR1 reads MGHRA; CDR2 reads YSYEKL. V was cut by 1 base and J by 3 bases, with 12 bases left in between. The CDR3, as DNA: TGCGCCAGCAGCCAAGCCACAGATACTTACTATGGCTACACCTTC. Its translation: CASSQATDTYYGYTF.

The chain joins TRBV7-2 to TRBJ2-1; 8 bases line up with TRBD2. Trimming took 3 bases from V and 0 from J; bases not matched to a gene: 4. This CDR3 contains 16 residues. Germline assignment: CDR1 SGHTA and CDR2 FQGNSA. The chain's CDR3 is CASSLFSGTSYNEQFF. The CDR3 DNA follows: TGTGCCAGCAGCTTGTTTAGCGGGACCTCCTACAATGAGCAGTTCTTC.

The chain carries TRBV2 and TRBJ1-1; D may be TRBD1 (5 bases). Deletions cut 4 bases from V and 6 bases from J, with 12 bases between. CDR1 and CDR2 from the germline V gene are SNHLY and FYNNEI. The CDR3 loop spans 13 amino acids. For the CDR3, the DNA is TGTGCCAGCAGTGTCGGGGGTCTGTCTGAAGCTTTCTTT. Its protein is CASSVGGLSEAFF.

There are a few counts of this clone. The gene calls are TRBV7-3 and TRBJ2-2; D is unresolved. V lost 5 bases to trimming and J lost 7 bases, with 11 bases between them. CDR1 is SGHTA and CDR2 is FQGTGA in the germline V gene. This CDR3 is 13 amino acids long. CDR3 loop: CASSPSSVGELFF. The CDR3 DNA reads as TGTGCCAGCAGCCCCTCCTCCGTCGGGGAGCTGTTTTTT.

This clone was counted only a few times. The chain is built from TRBV2 and TRBJ2-2; 9 nucleotides agree with TRBD1. Germline V lookup: CDR1 SNHLY, CDR2 FYNNEI. There are 15 residues in the CDR3. With 6 bases clipped from V and 1 base from J, the junction kept 3 bases outside the gene matches. CDR3 region: CASSRGQGNTGELFF. The CDR3 DNA follows: TGTGCCAGCAGCAGGGGACAGGGGAACACCGGGGAGCTGTTTTTT.

The J gene is TRBJ2-2, the V gene TRBV6-4; D is undetermined. V lost 2 bases and J lost 5, with 6 bases in between. Germline values: CDR1 MRHNA, CDR2 SNTAGT. The length of the CDR3 is 13 residues. The CDR3 here is CASSDSWTGELFF. CDR3 in DNA: TGTGCCAGCAGTGACAGCTGGACCGGGGAGCTGTTTTTT.

This sequence joins TRBV7-2 and TRBJ1-3; the D gene is possibly TRBD1 (5 bases). V gave up 1 base and J gave up 1 base, with 8 bases separating them. The CDR3 consists of 15 residues. Germline V gene data show CDR1 as SGHTA and CDR2 as FQGNSA. The CDR3 nucleotides read TGTGCCAGCAGCTTAGAGAGACAGTCTGGAAACACCATATATTTT. Translation: CASSLERQSGNTIYF. Full variable domain (rest looked up from reference TRBV7-2 and TRBJ1-3): GAGVSQSPSNKVTEKGKDVELRCDPISGHTALYWYRQSLGQGLEFLIYFQGNSAPDKSGLPSDRFSAERTGGSVSTLTIQRTQQEDSAVYLCASSLERQSGNTIYFGEGSWLTVV.

The rearrangement joins TRBV7-9 to TRBJ2-7, with D maybe TRBD2 (6 bases). Trimming took 5 bases from V and 2 from J, leaving 19 bases between them. The CDR3 totals 16 residues. The germline gives CDR1 SEHNR, CDR2 FQNEAQ (reference sequence). The CDR3 DNA sequence: TGTGCCAGCAGCCCCCCGGCGGGATCGAGGCCCTACGAGCAGTACTTC. Translated: CASSPPAGSRPYEQYF.

The V call is TRBV2, the J call TRBJ1-6, with 9 bases matching TRBD1. J lost 4 bases, V lost 8 bases, and 6 bases had no gene match. The CDR3 is 15 amino acids. Looked up from germline, CDR1 is SNHLY and CDR2 is FYNNEI. CDR3 DNA sequence: TGTGCCAGCGTAACGGACAGGGGTTATAATTCACCCCTCCACTTT. This codes for CASVTDRGYNSPLHF. Based on the CDR3 plus reference TRBV2 and TRBJ1-6, the full variable domain is EPEVTQTPSHQVTQMGQEVILRCVPISNHLYFYWYRQILGQKVEFLVSFYNNEISEKSEIFDDQFSVERPDGSNFTLKIRSTKLEDSAMYFCASVTDRGYNSPLHFGNGTRLTVT.

This clone has a handful of counts. The chain joins TRBV7-8 to TRBJ2-3; 8 bases are a match to TRBD2. Germline trimming cut 5 bases from V and 5 bases from J; bases unmatched to any gene: 6. The germline CDR1 and CDR2 sequences are SGHVS and FQNEAQ. The CDR3 runs 14 residues. The CDR3: CASSLGTRRDTQYF. The CDR3, as DNA: TGTGCCAGCAGCCTCGGGACTAGGCGAGATACGCAGTATTTT.

V is TRBV25-1 and J is TRBJ2-7; perhaps TRBD1 as D (6 bases). Between the trimmed V and J ends, which lost 11 bases and 0 bases, there was a span of 17 bases. Germline lookup yields CDR1 MGHDK and CDR2 SYGVNS. The CDR3 has 14 amino acids. The CDR3 DNA reads TGTGCCGCAGGGGCCCCGACGGGCTCCTACGAGCAGTACTTC. Residues: CAAGAPTGSYEQYF.